This TCR beta chain was found in a study of blood T cell repertoires in COVID-19. On the study more broadly: Sources were T cells, B-cell-depleted T cells, or PBMCs; the material itself was cDNA or gDNA.

The CDR3 is 13 residues long. Germline CDR1 is SGHRS and CDR2 is YFSETQ. V was clipped by 4 bases and J by 10 bases, with 17 bases between them. A single count supports this clone. Per the study methods: Amplification with reference gene primers provided the estimates of nucleated cell counts. Using immunoSEQ multiplex PCR, the repertoire was profiled, and TCRdb retains in-frame clones only, with some absent. Clonal size and the V and J genes are those of that table, whereas D and trimming came from the DNA. The top ten hold about 10% of the sample, which has 150,000 to 200,000 clones, about four fifths seen once.

Sequenced: peripheral blood. The chain employs TRBV5-1 and TRBJ1-1, with D perhaps TRBD1 (5 bases). This TCR came from a woman of 80 years or more with active or convalescent COVID-19. The CDR3 DNA reads TGCGCCAGCAGCCCCCAGGGCTCCAAGGGAGCTTTCTTT. Translating it yields CASSPQGSKGAFF. The full variable domain, its missing parts supplied by reference TRBV5-1 and TRBJ1-1, is KAGVTQTPRYLIKTRGQQVTLSCSPISGHRSVSWYQQTPGQGLQFLFEYFSETQRNKGNFPGRFSGRQFSNSRSEMNVSTLELGDSALYLCASSPQGSKGAFFGQGTRLTVV.